The next 22 T cell receptor beta chains were all read from a single sample in a study of blood T cell repertoires in COVID-19. Profiling relied on immunoSEQ multiplex PCR, and the TCRdb table lists in-frame clones only, not all of them. The sample comprises about 490,000 clones, approximately 83% of which are singletons, and about 3% rests with the top ten. The specimen sequenced was peripheral blood. These receptor sequences come from a human donor in a cohort sampled during active COVID-19.

The J gene is TRBJ2-1, the V gene TRBV7-9, with 11 bases lining up with TRBD2. From germline, CDR1 is SEHNR and CDR2 FQNEAQ (reference sequence). V was clipped by 2 bases and J by 6 bases; unmatched bases: 9. This CDR3 is built from 17 residues. CDR3 nucleotides: TGTGCCAGCAGCTTATTTTTAGCGGGAGGGCCCGGCAATGAGCAGTTCTTC. Protein product: CASSLFLAGGPGNEQFF.

The chain couples TRBV27 to TRBJ1-5; D remains ambiguous. Germline V gives CDR1 MNHEY, CDR2 SMNVEV (reference sequence). The CDR3 sequence is 15 residues long. The V and J ends lost 6 bases and 0 bases respectively, with 12 bases between them. The CDR3 bases are TGTGCCAGCAGCCCCGGGTTTAATAGCAATCAGCCCCAGCATTTT. This encodes CASSPGFNSNQPQHF.

The chain carries TRBV6-5 and TRBJ2-7, with D perhaps TRBD2 (7 bases). CDR3 length: 14 amino acids. Germline V gene lookup returns CDR1 MNHEY and CDR2 SVGAGI. V lost 7 bases to trimming and J lost 7 bases, with 20 bases between them. CDR3 DNA sequence: TGTGCCAGCATCGAATCTGTGGGAGGGGGAGAGCAGTACTTC. This gives the protein CASIESVGGGEQYF.

The V call is TRBV4-2, the J call TRBJ1-2, with TRBD1 matching over 8 bases. This CDR3 spans 16 amino acids. Germline values: CDR1 LGHNA, CDR2 YNFKEQ. With 4 bases clipped from V and 8 bases from J, the junction kept 15 bases outside the gene matches. CDR3 coding DNA: TGTGCCAGCAGCCCCCTCTCGGGACAGGTCGTGGGAGGCTACACCTTC. It is translated as CASSPLSGQVVGGYTF.

The chain has TRBV6-5 and TRBJ2-7, with TRBD1 matching 8 bases. This CDR3 is 14 amino acids long. The V segment lost 8 bases and the J segment 2 bases; nucleotides outside the gene matches: 8. The germline CDR1 and CDR2 sequences are MNHEY and SVGAGI. CDR3 in amino acids: CASGVRTGTYEQYF. For the CDR3, the DNA is TGTGCCAGCGGAGTGAGGACAGGGACCTACGAGCAGTACTTC.

This chain uses TRBV5-5 with TRBJ1-2; 11 nucleotides align to TRBD1. CDR3 size: 14 residues. With V trimmed by 4 bases and J by 9 bases, 8 bases remained unmatched. Germline V gene lookup returns CDR1 SGHKS and CDR2 YYEKEE (reference sequence). DNA for the CDR3: TGTGCCAGCAGCCAGGGGACAGGGGGATTAAGCTACACCTTC. As protein: CASSQGTGGLSYTF.

The V and J genes are TRBV30 and TRBJ1-4; the D gene is possibly TRBD1 (6 bases). This CDR3 has 15 amino acids. Germline V CDR1 and CDR2: GTSNPN, SVGIG (reference sequence). V lost 5 bases to trimming and J lost 0 bases, with 13 bases between them. The CDR3 here is CAWSAGAATNEKLFF. In nucleotides, the CDR3 is TGTGCCTGGTCTGCAGGGGCAGCAACTAATGAAAAACTGTTTTTT. The entire variable domain, with the rest obtained from reference TRBV30 and TRBJ1-4, is as follows: SQTIHQWPATLVQPVGSPLSLECTVEGTSNPNLYWYRQAAGRGLQLLFYSVGIGQISSEVPQNLSASRPQDRQFILSSKKLLLSDSGFYLCAWSAGAATNEKLFFGSGTQLSVL.

The genes are TRBV7-9 and TRBJ2-2; D is perhaps TRBD2 (5 bases). The CDR3 is made up of 17 amino acids. With 0 bases removed from V and 0 bases from J, the gap between germline ends came to 11 bases. Per the germline V gene, CDR1 is SEHNR and CDR2 is FQNEAQ (reference sequence). The CDR3 is CASSLARREANTGELFF. The CDR3 DNA is TGTGCCAGCAGCTTAGCAAGACGGGAAGCGAACACCGGGGAGCTGTTTTTT. The variable domain in full, completed from reference TRBV7-9 and TRBJ2-2, reads DTGVSQNPRHKITKRGQNVTFRCDPISEHNRLYWYRQTLGQGPEFLTYFQNEAQLEKSRLLSDRFSAERPKGSFSTLEIQRTEQGDSAMYLCASSLARREANTGELFFGEGSRLTVL.

The J gene is TRBJ2-2, the V gene TRBV3-1 (or the pseudogene TRBV3-2), with 7 bases aligning to TRBD1. Germline values: CDR1 LGHDT, CDR2 YNNKEL (reference sequence). V dropped 0 bases and J dropped 5; count of bases not matched to a gene: 0. This CDR3 has 14 residues. CDR3 protein: CASSQEQGTGELFF. The CDR3 DNA is TGTGCCAGCAGCCAAGAACAGGGGACCGGGGAGCTGTTTTTT.

This clone was detected ten times or more. Other DNA variants within this sample encode the same CDR3. V usage is TRBV28 and J usage is TRBJ1-4, with D perhaps matching TRBD1 (5 bases). Germline V CDR1 and CDR2: MDHEN, SYDVKM. The V gene lost 2 bases and the J gene lost 5 bases, with 9 bases spanning the gap. The CDR3 totals 14 residues. Here the CDR3 DNA reads TGTGCCAGCAGTTTACAGGGTGGGAATGAAAAACTGTTTTTT. Translating it yields CASSLQGGNEKLFF.

This clone is a singleton in its sample. V usage is TRBV5-4 and J usage is TRBJ2-7; D may be TRBD2 (5 bases). V was clipped by 4 bases and J by 5 bases, with 16 bases between them. CDR1 and CDR2 from the germline V gene are SGHNT and YYREEE (reference sequence). The CDR3 is made up of 14 amino acids. CDR3 sequence reads: CASSPARERNEQYF. CDR3 bases: TGTGCCAGCAGCCCGGCAAGGGAGCGAAACGAGCAGTACTTC.

The V and J genes are TRBV7-9 and TRBJ1-4, with TRBD1 matching 11 bases. The germline V gene encodes CDR1 SEHNR and CDR2 FQNEAQ (reference sequence). CDR3 size: 17 residues. With V trimmed by 1 base and J by 3 bases, 4 bases remained unmatched. The CDR3 protein is CASSLVPGQGANEKLFF. For the CDR3, the DNA is TGTGCCAGCAGCTTAGTGCCGGGACAGGGGGCTAATGAAAAACTGTTTTTT.

This clone was seen only a few times. This chain joins TRBV18 and TRBJ2-3, with D perhaps matching TRBD2 (6 bases). Germline values: CDR1 KGHSH, CDR2 LQKENI. V was clipped by 3 bases and J by 0 bases, with 16 bases between them. The CDR3 runs to 17 residues. CDR3 in DNA: TGTGCCAGCTCACCTCCGCGGCAGGGACTCAGCACAGATACGCAGTATTTT. Translation gives CASSPPRQGLSTDTQYF.

A single count supports this clone. CDR3 bases: TGTGCCAGCGCACTGGGGGCGGACTATGGCTACACCTTC. This codes for CASALGADYGYTF. The chain carries TRBV7-9 and TRBJ1-2; maybe TRBD1 (6 bases). The CDR3 contains 13 residues. The germline V gene has CDR1 SEHNR and CDR2 FQNEAQ (reference sequence). Trimming left V 8 bases short and J 3 bases short, with 13 bases between.

This clone was seen a handful of times. The chain joins TRBV3-1 (or the pseudogene TRBV3-2) to TRBJ2-2; no definite D call. The CDR3 length is 14 residues. The V gene lost 2 bases and the J gene lost 5 bases, with 9 bases spanning the gap. Germline V lookup: CDR1 LGHDT, CDR2 YNNKEL (reference sequence). CDR3 DNA sequence: TGTGCCAGCAGCCAATTATCGGAGACCGGGGAGCTGTTTTTT. This encodes CASSQLSETGELFF.

This clone was seen once. The V gene is TRBV19, the J gene TRBJ2-7; 9 nucleotides align to TRBD2. Trimming took 3 bases from V and 2 from J; bases not matched to a gene: 5. The germline V gene has CDR1 LNHDA and CDR2 SQIVND (reference sequence). CDR3 size: 15 residues. As DNA, the CDR3 is TGTGCCAGTAGTATGGAGGCGGGAGGGCCCTACGAGCAGTACTTC. It translates to CASSMEAGGPYEQYF.

The CDR3: CAIGGGIGQPQHF. In DNA form, the CDR3 reads TGTGCCATCGGCGGGGGAATCGGACAGCCCCAGCATTTT. The V gene is TRBV10-3, the J gene TRBJ1-5; D perhaps matches TRBD1 (5 bases). The CDR3 totals 13 residues. Germline CDR1 reads ENHRY; CDR2 reads SYGVKD. The V end lost 8 bases, the J end lost 7 bases, and 15 bases lay between the germline ends.

The rearrangement joins TRBV7-3 to TRBJ2-2; TRBD2 might be the D (6 bases). The CDR3 covers 16 residues. Per germline, CDR1 SGHTA and CDR2 FQGTGA. V shed 3 bases and J shed 4 bases, with 15 bases lying between them. As DNA, the CDR3 is TGTGCCAGCAGCTTCCCATCCGGTAGCGGCACCGGGGAGCTGTTTTTT. Translating gives CASSFPSGSGTGELFF.

This clone occurred once. The CDR3 DNA follows: TGCGCCAGCAGTGAGGGGACTGGATACAATGAGCAGTTCTTC. Amino acid sequence: CASSEGTGYNEQFF. The rearrangement uses TRBV10-2 and TRBJ2-1, with TRBD2 as a possible D gene (6 bases). The CDR3 covers 14 residues. The germline CDR1 and CDR2 sequences are WSHSY and SAAADI. Trimming pared 2 bases from V and 4 bases from J, leaving 9 bases between.

This clone was seen a few times. The rearrangement uses TRBV2 and TRBJ1-2; no clear D. This CDR3 has 10 residues. The V gene's germline CDR1 is SNHLY and CDR2 FYNNEI. The germline V and J ends were trimmed by 8 bases and 10 bases, with 11 bases remaining between them. The CDR3 loop reads CASRRADYTF. The CDR3 region has the DNA TGTGCCAGCCGGCGGGCCGACTACACCTTC.

The chain carries TRBV7-2 and TRBJ2-7; D call uncertain. This CDR3 has 14 residues. The ends were cut back, 2 bases at V and 6 bases at J, with 14 bases in the middle. Germline lookup yields CDR1 SGHTA and CDR2 FQGNSA. CDR3 loop: CASSLNFPSREQYF. In nucleotides, the CDR3 is TGTGCCAGCAGCTTAAATTTCCCGTCCCGCGAGCAGTACTTC. The full variable domain, in which reference TRBV7-2 and TRBJ2-7 provide the parts outside the CDR3, is GAGVSQSPSNKVTEKGKDVELRCDPISGHTALYWYRQSLGQGLEFLIYFQGNSAPDKSGLPSDRFSAERTGGSVSTLTIQRTQQEDSAVYLCASSLNFPSREQYFGPGTRLTVT.

The chain combines TRBV6-5 with TRBJ2-1; weak D call: TRBD2 (6 bases). Germline CDR1 reads MNHEY; CDR2 reads SVGAGI. The V end was cut by 6 bases, the J end by 8 bases, with 17 bases between. The CDR3 is made up of 14 amino acids. CDR3 amino acids: CASSPRRGRDEQFF. CDR3 DNA: TGTGCCAGCAGCCCGAGGCGGGGTAGGGATGAGCAGTTCTTC.